The 2 T cell receptor beta chains below were found in one sample sequenced in a study of shared clonotypes between healthy human individuals. The protocol was immunoSEQ multiplex PCR, while the TCRdb copy is restricted to in-frame clones and leaves out a portion. The profile shows fewer than 1.8 million clones, about 98.5% of them singletons. The specimen sequenced was naive CD4+ T cells sorted from blood. Subset denoted: CD45RA+ positively selected. All receptors derive from a man younger than 45 in good health.

The chain employs TRBV6-1 and TRBJ1-5; D is ambiguous. The CDR3 runs 15 residues. Trimming removed 0 bases from V and 3 bases from J, with 9 bases in between. From germline, CDR1 is MNHNS and CDR2 SASEGT. The DNA of the CDR3 is TGTGCCAGCAGTGAAGCTACGACGTCCAATCAGCCCCAGCATTTT. Translation gives CASSEATTSNQPQHF.

The J gene is TRBJ2-3, the V gene TRBV5-1, with 7 bases matching TRBD2. This CDR3 has 16 residues. V lost 4 bases, J lost 8 bases, and 16 bases stayed unmatched. The V gene's germline CDR1 is SGHRS and CDR2 YFSETQ. The chain's CDR3 is CASSQGGAEKSGTQYF. In DNA, the CDR3 is TGCGCCAGCAGCCAGGGAGGGGCAGAGAAGTCCGGTACGCAGTATTTT.